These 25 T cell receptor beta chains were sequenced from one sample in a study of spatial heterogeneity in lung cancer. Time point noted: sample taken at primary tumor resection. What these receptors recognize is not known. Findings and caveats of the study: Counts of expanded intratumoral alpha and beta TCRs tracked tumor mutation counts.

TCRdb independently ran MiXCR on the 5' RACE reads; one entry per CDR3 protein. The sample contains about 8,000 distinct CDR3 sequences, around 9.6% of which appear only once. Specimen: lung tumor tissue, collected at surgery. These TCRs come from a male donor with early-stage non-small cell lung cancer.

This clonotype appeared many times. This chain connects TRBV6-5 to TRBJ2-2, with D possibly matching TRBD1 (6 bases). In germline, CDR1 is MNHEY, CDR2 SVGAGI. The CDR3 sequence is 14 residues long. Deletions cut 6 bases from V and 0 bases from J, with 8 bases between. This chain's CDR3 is CASRRQANTGELFF. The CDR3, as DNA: TGTGCCAGCAGGAGACAGGCGAACACCGGGGAGCTGTTTTTT.

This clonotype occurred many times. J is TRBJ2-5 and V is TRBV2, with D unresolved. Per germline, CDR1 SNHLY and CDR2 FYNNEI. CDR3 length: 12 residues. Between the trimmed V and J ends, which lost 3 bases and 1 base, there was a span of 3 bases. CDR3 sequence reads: CASSDLQETQYF. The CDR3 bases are TGTGCCAGCAGTGACCTCCAAGAGACCCAGTACTTC.

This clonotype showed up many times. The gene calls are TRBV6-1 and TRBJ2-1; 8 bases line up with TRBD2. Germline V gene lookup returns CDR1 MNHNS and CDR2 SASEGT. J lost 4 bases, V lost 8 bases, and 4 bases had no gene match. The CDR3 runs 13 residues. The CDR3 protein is CASPGGGYNEQFF. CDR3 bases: TGTGCCAGCCCCGGGGGGGGATACAATGAGCAGTTCTTC.

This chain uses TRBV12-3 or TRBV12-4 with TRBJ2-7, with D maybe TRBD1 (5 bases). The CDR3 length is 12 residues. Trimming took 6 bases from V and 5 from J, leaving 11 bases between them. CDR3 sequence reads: CASRTRADEQYF. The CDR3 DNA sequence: TGTGCCAGCAGAACCAGGGCGGACGAGCAGTACTTC.

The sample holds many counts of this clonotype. CDR3 sequence reads: CASRLNTEAFF. The CDR3 nucleotides are TGTGCCAGCAGATTAAACACTGAAGCTTTCTTT. The rearrangement links TRBV12-3 or TRBV12-4 to TRBJ1-1; D not certain. Trimming shortened V by 6 bases and J by 2 bases, and 4 bases separated the two germline ends. The CDR3 is 11 amino acids.

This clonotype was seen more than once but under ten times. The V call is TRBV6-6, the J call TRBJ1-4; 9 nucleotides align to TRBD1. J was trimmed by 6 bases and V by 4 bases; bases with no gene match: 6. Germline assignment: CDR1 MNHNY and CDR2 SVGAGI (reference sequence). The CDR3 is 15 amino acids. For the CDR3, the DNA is TGTGCCAGCAGTTCCCACAGGGGGCGGCATGAAAAACTGTTTTTT. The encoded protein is CASSSHRGRHEKLFF.

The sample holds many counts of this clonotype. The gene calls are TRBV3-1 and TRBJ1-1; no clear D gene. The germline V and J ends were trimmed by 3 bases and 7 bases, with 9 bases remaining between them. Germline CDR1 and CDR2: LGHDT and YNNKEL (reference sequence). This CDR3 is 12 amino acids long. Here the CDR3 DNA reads TGTGCCAGCAGCCAGGGGTTTGGTGAAGCTTTCTTT. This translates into CASSQGFGEAFF.

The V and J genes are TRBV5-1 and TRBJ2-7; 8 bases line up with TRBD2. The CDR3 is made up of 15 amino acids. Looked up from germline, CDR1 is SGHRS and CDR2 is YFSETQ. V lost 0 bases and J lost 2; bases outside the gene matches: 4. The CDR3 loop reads CASSLAAGVPYEQYF. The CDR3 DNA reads TGCGCCAGCAGCTTGGCAGCGGGAGTCCCCTACGAGCAGTACTTC.

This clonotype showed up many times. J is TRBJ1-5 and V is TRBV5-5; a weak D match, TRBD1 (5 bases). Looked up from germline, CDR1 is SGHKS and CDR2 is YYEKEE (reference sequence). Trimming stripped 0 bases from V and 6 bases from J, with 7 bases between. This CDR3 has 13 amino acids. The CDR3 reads CASSLAGGQPQHF. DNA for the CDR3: TGTGCCAGCAGCTTGGCCGGGGGTCAGCCCCAGCATTTT. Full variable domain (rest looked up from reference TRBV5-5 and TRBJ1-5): DAGVTQSPTHLIKTRGQQVTLRCSPISGHKSVSWYQQVLGQGPQFIFQYYEKEERGRGNFPDRFSARQFPNYSSELNVNALLLGDSALYLCASSLAGGQPQHFGDGTRLSIL.

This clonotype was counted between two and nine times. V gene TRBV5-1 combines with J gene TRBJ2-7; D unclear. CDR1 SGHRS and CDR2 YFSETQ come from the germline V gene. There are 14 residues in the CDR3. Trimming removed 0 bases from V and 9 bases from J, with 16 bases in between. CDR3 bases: TGCGCCAGCAGCTTGGAGGCCACTCCCTCAGGGCAGTACTTC. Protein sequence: CASSLEATPSGQYF.

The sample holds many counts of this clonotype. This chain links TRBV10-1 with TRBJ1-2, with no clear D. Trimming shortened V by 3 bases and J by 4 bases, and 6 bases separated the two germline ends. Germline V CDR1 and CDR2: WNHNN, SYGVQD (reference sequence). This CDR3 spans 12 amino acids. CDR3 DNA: TGCGCCAGCAGTGACACAGTCTATGGCTACACCTTC. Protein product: CASSDTVYGYTF.

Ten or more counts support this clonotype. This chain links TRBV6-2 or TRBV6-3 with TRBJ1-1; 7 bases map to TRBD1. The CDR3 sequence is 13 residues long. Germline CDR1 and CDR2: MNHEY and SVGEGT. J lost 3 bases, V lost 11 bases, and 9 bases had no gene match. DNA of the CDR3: TGTGCCCGACGGGACAGCCGGTACACTGAAGCTTTCTTT. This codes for CARRDSRYTEAFF.

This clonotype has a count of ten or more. The CDR3 DNA follows: TGTGCCAGCAGCGCGGGACAGGGATACAATCAGCCCCAGCATTTT. Protein: CASSAGQGYNQPQHF. The J gene is TRBJ1-5, the V gene TRBV7-6, with 9 bases matching TRBD1. CDR1 is SGHVS, CDR2 FNYEAQ, per germline. The CDR3 loop spans 15 amino acids. Trimming removed 5 bases from V and 3 bases from J; junction bases left unmatched: 5. Combining the CDR3 with reference TRBV7-6 and TRBJ1-5 gives the whole variable domain GAGVSQSPRYKVTKRGQDVALRCDPISGHVSLYWYRQALGQGPEFLTYFNYEAQQDKSGLPNDRFSAERPEGSISTLTIQRTEQRDSAMYRCASSAGQGYNQPQHFGDGTRLSIL.

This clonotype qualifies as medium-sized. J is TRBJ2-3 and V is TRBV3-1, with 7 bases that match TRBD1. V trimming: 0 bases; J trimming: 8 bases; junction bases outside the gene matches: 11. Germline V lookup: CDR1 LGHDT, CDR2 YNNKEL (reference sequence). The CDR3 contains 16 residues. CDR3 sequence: CASSQDRHRGLATQYF. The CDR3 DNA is TGTGCCAGCAGCCAAGATCGTCACAGGGGTCTGGCTACGCAGTATTTT.

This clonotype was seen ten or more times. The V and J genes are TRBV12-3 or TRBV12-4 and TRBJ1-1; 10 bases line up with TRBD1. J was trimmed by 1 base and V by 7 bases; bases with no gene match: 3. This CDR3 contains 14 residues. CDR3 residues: CASIRTGGNTEAFF. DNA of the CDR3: TGTGCCAGCATCCGGACAGGGGGGAACACTGAAGCTTTCTTT.

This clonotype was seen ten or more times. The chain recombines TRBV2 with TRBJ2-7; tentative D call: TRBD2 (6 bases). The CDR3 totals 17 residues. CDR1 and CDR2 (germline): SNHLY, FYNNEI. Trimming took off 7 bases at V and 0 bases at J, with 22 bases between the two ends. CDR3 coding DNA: TGTGCCAGCAAGGGGCTAGCGAACCCCAGTACCTCCTACGAGCAGTACTTC. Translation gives CASKGLANPSTSYEQYF.

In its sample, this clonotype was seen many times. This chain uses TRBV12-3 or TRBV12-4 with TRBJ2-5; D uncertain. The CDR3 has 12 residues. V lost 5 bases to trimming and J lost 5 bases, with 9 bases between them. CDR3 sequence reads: CASSPLEETQYF. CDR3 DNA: TGTGCCAGCAGTCCCTTGGAGGAGACCCAGTACTTC.

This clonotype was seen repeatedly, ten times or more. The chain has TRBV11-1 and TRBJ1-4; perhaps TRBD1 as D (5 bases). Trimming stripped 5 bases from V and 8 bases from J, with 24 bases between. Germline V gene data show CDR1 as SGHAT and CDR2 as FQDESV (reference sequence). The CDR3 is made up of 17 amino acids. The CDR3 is CASSTLGARSGSEKLFF. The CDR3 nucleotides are TGTGCCAGCAGCACCCTCGGGGCCCGATCTGGAAGCGAAAAACTGTTTTTT.

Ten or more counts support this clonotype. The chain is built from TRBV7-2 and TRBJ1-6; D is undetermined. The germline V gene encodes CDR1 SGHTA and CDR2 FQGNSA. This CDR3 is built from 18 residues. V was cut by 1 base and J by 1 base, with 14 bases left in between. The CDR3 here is CASSLDQRLRSYNSPLHF. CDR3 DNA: TGTGCCAGCAGCTTAGATCAAAGACTCCGATCCTATAATTCACCCCTCCACTTT.

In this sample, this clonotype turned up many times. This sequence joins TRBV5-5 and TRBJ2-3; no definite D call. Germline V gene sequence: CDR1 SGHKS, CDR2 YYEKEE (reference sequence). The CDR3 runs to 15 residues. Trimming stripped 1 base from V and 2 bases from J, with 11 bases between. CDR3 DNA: TGTGCCAGCAGCTTGACCCCGACGTCCACAGATACGCAGTATTTT. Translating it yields CASSLTPTSTDTQYF. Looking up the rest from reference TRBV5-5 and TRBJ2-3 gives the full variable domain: DAGVTQSPTHLIKTRGQQVTLRCSPISGHKSVSWYQQVLGQGPQFIFQYYEKEERGRGNFPDRFSARQFPNYSSELNVNALLLGDSALYLCASSLTPTSTDTQYFGPGTRLTVL.

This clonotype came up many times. The CDR3 loop reads CASSLEETGGDGYTF. DNA for the CDR3: TGTGCCAGCAGCTTAGAAGAGACAGGGGGCGATGGCTACACCTTC. The gene calls are TRBV7-6 and TRBJ1-2, with 10 positions matching TRBD1. CDR3 length equals 15 residues. Germline assignment: CDR1 SGHVS and CDR2 FNYEAQ. Trimming cost V 1 base and J 6 bases; bases outside gene matches: 5.

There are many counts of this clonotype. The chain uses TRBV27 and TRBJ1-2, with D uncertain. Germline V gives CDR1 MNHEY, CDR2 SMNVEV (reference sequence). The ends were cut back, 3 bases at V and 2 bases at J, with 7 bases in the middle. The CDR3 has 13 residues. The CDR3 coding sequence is TGTGCCAGCAGTTTCCGGCAGAACTATGGCTACACCTTC. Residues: CASSFRQNYGYTF.

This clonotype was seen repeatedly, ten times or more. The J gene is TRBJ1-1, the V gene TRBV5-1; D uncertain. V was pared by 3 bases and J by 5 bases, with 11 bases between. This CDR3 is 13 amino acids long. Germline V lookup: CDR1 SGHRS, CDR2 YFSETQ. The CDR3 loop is CASSSRTGTEAFF. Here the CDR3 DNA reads TGCGCCAGCAGCTCCCGGACGGGAACTGAAGCTTTCTTT.

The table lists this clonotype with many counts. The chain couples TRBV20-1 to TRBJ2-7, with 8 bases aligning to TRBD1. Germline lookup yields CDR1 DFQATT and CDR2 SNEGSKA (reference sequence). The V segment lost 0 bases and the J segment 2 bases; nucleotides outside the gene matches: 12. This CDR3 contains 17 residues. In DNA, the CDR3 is TGCAGTGCTAGAGACAGACGACAGGGGAGGAGTCCCTACGAGCAGTACTTC. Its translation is CSARDRRQGRSPYEQYF.

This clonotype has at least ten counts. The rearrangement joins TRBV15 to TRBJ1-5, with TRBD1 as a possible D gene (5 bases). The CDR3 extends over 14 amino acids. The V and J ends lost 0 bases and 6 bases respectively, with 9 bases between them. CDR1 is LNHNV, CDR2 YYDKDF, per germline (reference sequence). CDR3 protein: CATSRERGPQPQHF. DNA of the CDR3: TGTGCCACCAGCAGAGAACGGGGACCTCAGCCCCAGCATTTT.